This TCR beta chain came from a study of OX40 agonist ivuxolimab in advanced cancers. The overall study: Dose-escalation subjects each had hepatocellular carcinoma, melanoma, renal cell or head and neck cancer. Age averaged around 58 years (range roughly 23 to 90), and about 86% were male. Study-wide findings and caveats: Relative to CD4+, CD8+ T cells held more expanded clones on average.

TCRdb keeps only in-frame clones here, not all; method: immunoSEQ multiplex PCR. The sample has fewer than 60,000 clones, about 80% seen once. Samples of blood were obtained at baseline, on cycle 4 day 1, and on cycle 7 day 1. With respect to this clone: Its antigen is undetermined.

The germline V gene encodes CDR1 MGHDK and CDR2 SYGVNS. V shed 6 bases and J shed 3 bases, with 12 bases lying between them. This CDR3 spans 13 amino acids. Here the sequenced sample was CD4+ or CD8+ T cells sorted from blood, taken in a trial of the OX40 agonist ivuxolimab. The V gene is TRBV25-1, the J gene TRBJ2-7; tentatively, D is TRBD1 (6 bases). The clonotype was recovered from an adult with an advanced solid tumor such as melanoma, head and neck, liver or kidney cancer. The CDR3 spells CASRPGHVYEQYF. CDR3 DNA: TGTGCCAGCAGGCCGGGACACGTCTACGAGCAGTACTTC.